This T cell receptor (beta chain) was documented in a study of PD-1 blockade in classical Hodgkin lymphoma (dated by TCRdb to about 2020). In terms of the full investigation: Nivolumab dosing was 3 mg/kg intravenously every 2 weeks, continuing until either disease progression or unacceptable toxicity. The study used CyTOF and TCR beta sequencing to define a peripheral blood immune signature of response to PD-1 blockade in classical Hodgkin lymphoma. The research as a whole found: Baseline diversity similar to that of newly diagnosed patients was observed in trial patients achieving complete response, whereas significantly lower diversity was observed in partial responders and progressors. Baseline TCR diversity was reported to be lower in newly diagnosed patients than in healthy donors, and even lower in relapsed/refractory patients. By C4D1, a significant rise was seen in CD4+ TCR diversity but not in CD8+ TCR diversity (p=0.0027 vs p=0.16), and the rise was most apparent among complete responders (p=0.02). Only a single clinical trial cohort was studied, and what caused the repertoire differences, possibly disease activity or prior therapy, remained undefined. Patients starting nivolumab less than 1 year after ASCT had lower diversity and were excluded from later analyses to avoid confounding by immune reconstitution.

The sample's time point label, decoded: cycle 4 day 1 (C4D1), after less than 7 weeks of nivolumab. All trial patients had relapsed after autologous stem cell transplantation, with cohorts A, B and C differing in prior brentuximab vedotin exposure. The trial cohort included 50 to 60 patients with relapsed/refractory classical Hodgkin lymphoma, and each patient had a best overall response of complete response, partial response or progressive disease. Trial patients were treated with single-agent nivolumab in the multi-cohort phase II CheckMate 205 trial. Best overall response was determined by an independent review committee according to the 2007 International Working Group response criteria. Trial PBMCs were obtained immediately prior to nivolumab initiation (C1D1) and on therapy at cycle 2 day 1 and cycle 4 day 1. After peripheral blood was drawn into 8 mL Vacutainer Cell Preparation Tubes, PBMCs were isolated by centrifugation and then cryopreserved.

In regard to this clone: What this receptor recognizes is not known. No base qualities exist here, and no much larger clone lies one base off it.

Relative to germline, V is missing 2 bases and J is missing 1 base, with 6 bases of the junction outside any gene match. The cysteine opens and the phenylalanine closes a CDR3 of 16 amino acids. Solely the CDR3 DNA is kept, with 48 bases framed from the first base. As encoded in the germline V gene, CDR1 is ENHRY while CDR2 is SYGVKD. Genomic DNA was extracted with the Qiagen DNeasy kit from unsorted PBMCs and from negatively selected CD4+ and CD8+ fractions. Amplification of TCR beta CDR3 regions was done by immunoSEQ multiplex PCR with primers that anneal to V and J segments. A synthetic immune receptor repertoire was used to minimize amplification bias, and any residual bias was removed computationally once sequencing was done. The original methods were these. Repertoire diversity was quantified as the Shannon entropy index using custom Python scripts. The unsorted, CD4+ and CD8+ repertoires were each analyzed separately, with the exception of combined analyses, where CD4+ and CD8+ sequences were merged in silico. Clonal expansion was defined as a frequency increase of at least 2-fold after treatment compared with C1D1, and clones undetected at baseline were assigned a pseudocount of 0.5. Singleton clones were defined as clones with 0 or 1 copy at C1D1, and non-singleton clones were defined as clones with 2 or more copies. By matching protein sequences in sorted samples from the same patient, clones expanded in unsorted samples were annotated as CD4+, CD8+ or unknown. Wilcoxon tests on paired samples were used to test diversity changes from C1D1 to C4D1. In its TCRdb copy, this immuneACCESS table keeps in-frame sequences only and misses some clones. Where compared with another copy, unresolved V genes explain less than half of these, and the others have no known cause. D and trimming were read from the DNA, whereas the V and J calls and clone size are those reported in that table. The sample table lists roughly 50,000 clones, 85% to 90% of them with a count of one. About 15% of the sample is held by the ten biggest clonotypes.

This sequence originates from a human donor with classical Hodgkin lymphoma. In this chain, TRBV10-3 is recombined with TRBJ2-3; 7 nucleotides in the junction match TRBD2. The sequencing here drew on peripheral blood mononuclear cells (PBMCs), taken before the fourth cycle of nivolumab. The CDR3 here reads CAISEGSSGGTDTQYF. The bases read TGTGCCATCAGTGAGGGGTCTAGCGGTGGCACAGATACGCAGTATTTT.